The 6 T cell receptor beta chains below all came from one sample that was sequenced in a study of CD8+ T cells in alopecia areata. Extracted from the samples, RNA was reverse transcribed into cDNA to serve as the sequencing template. Here immunoSEQ multiplex PCR was the method, and the copy in TCRdb shows in-frame clones only, minus some. The sample has approximately 65,000 clones, approximately 46% seen once. Sequences were derived from CD8+ T cells sorted from blood, sampled at week 0. The receptors here all came from a human donor with alopecia areata.

This clone was observed a single time. The chain combines TRBV15 with TRBJ1-3; D gene uncertain. Deletions cut 1 base from V and 0 bases from J, with 10 bases between. The CDR3 totals 16 residues. CDR1 and CDR2 from the germline V gene are LNHNV and YYDKDF (reference sequence). The DNA of the CDR3 is TGTGCCACCAGCAGAGGAGGGCAGTTCTCTGGAAACACCATATATTTT. It specifies CATSRGGQFSGNTIYF.

Only one count was recorded for this clone. J is TRBJ1-2 and V is TRBV30; no clear D gene. The CDR3 extends over 13 amino acids. The germline V and J ends were trimmed by 3 bases and 5 bases, with 13 bases remaining between them. Looked up from germline, CDR1 is GTSNPN and CDR2 is SVGIG (reference sequence). DNA of the CDR3: TGTGCCTGGAGAGGGATGATATGGTATGGCTACACCTTC. Translation: CAWRGMIWYGYTF.

This chain connects TRBV10-3 to TRBJ2-1; TRBD1 aligns across 10 bases. There are 16 residues in the CDR3. Unmatched junction bases numbered 11, after V lost 4 bases and J lost 8 bases. CDR1 ENHRY and CDR2 SYGVKD come from the germline V gene. The CDR3 protein is CAISVDRGHGRDEQFF. As DNA, the CDR3 is TGTGCCATCAGTGTCGACAGGGGGCATGGTCGCGATGAGCAGTTCTTC.

V and J are TRBV29-1 and TRBJ2-2; 9 nucleotides agree with TRBD2. The junction had 11 bases not matched to a gene; V was cut back by 5 bases and J by 7 bases. Germline CDR1 SQVTM, CDR2 ANQGSEA. The length of the CDR3 is 15 residues. DNA of the CDR3: TGCAGCGTTCTGTTAGCGGGAGCCCTCCACGGGGAGCTGTTTTTT. Its protein is CSVLLAGALHGELFF.

The rearrangement links TRBV29-1 to TRBJ2-7; TRBD2 matches at 14 bases. Germline values: CDR1 SQVTM, CDR2 ANQGSEA. After removal of 6 bases from V and 2 bases from J, the junction contained 9 bases not matched to a gene. The CDR3 spans 16 residues. The CDR3 DNA sequence: TGCAGCGTGAGGGGACTAGCGGGAGATAGGACCTACGAGCAGTACTTC. It translates to CSVRGLAGDRTYEQYF.

This clone has more than one count but fewer than ten. The chain couples TRBV5-8 to TRBJ1-4; D not certain. The CDR3 sequence is 16 residues long. V was shortened by 0 bases and J by 4 bases, with 13 bases between the two germline ends. The germline V gene encodes CDR1 SGHTS and CDR2 YDEGEE. The CDR3 is CASSLGSGQVNEKLFF. In DNA, the CDR3 is TGTGCCAGCAGCTTGGGTTCCGGGCAAGTTAATGAAAAACTGTTTTTT.